The next 6 T cell receptor beta chains were all read from a single sample in a study of blood T cell repertoires in COVID-19. Clones were read by immunoSEQ multiplex PCR, and TCRdb kept only the in-frame ones, dropping some. The sample records a few hundred thousand clones, approximately 85% being singletons. The sequencing sample was made of PBMCs or T cells enriched from blood (not recorded which). These receptors all come from a man aged 25-45 years who had recovered from COVID-19.

This clone has only a few counts. V and J are TRBV27 and TRBJ2-1, with TRBD2 matching 14 bases. Trimming took 10 bases from V and 6 from J; bases not matched to a gene: 8. The germline CDR1 and CDR2 sequences are MNHEY and SMNVEV (reference sequence). The CDR3 loop spans 15 amino acids. CDR3 coding DNA: TGTGCCACCCGGACTAGCGGGGGGTACTCCAATGAGCAGTTCTTC. Translated, it gives CATRTSGGYSNEQFF.

To note about this clone: A junction end diverges from the germline sequence, so it may reflect a read error. The chain couples TRBV5-1 to TRBJ2-7, with D possibly being TRBD1 (6 bases). The CDR3 sequence is 13 residues long. Germline lookup yields CDR1 SGHRS and CDR2 YFSETQ. This chain's CDR3 is CASRLGAPYEQYF. In nucleotides, the CDR3 is TGCGCCAGCAGGTTGGGGGCCCCCTACGAGCAGTACTTC.

V usage is TRBV11-2 and J usage is TRBJ2-7, with a weak D call TRBD1 (6 bases). V lost 1 base to trimming and J lost 4 bases, with 8 bases between them. The CDR3 is made up of 13 amino acids. CDR1 and CDR2 (germline): SGHAT, FQNNGV. In DNA form, the CDR3 reads TGTGCCAGCAGCTTAGTACAGGGTTACGAGCAGTACTTC. Translating gives CASSLVQGYEQYF.

This clone was observed a single time. The chain joins TRBV5-1 to TRBJ1-2; 7 bases line up with TRBD1. Germline V gene lookup returns CDR1 SGHRS and CDR2 YFSETQ. This CDR3 spans 14 amino acids. The V and J ends lost 0 bases and 7 bases, in that order; junction bases with no gene match: 6. The CDR3 is CASSLDRGSTGYTF. The CDR3, as DNA: TGCGCCAGCAGCTTGGACAGGGGATCCACTGGCTACACCTTC.

This clone was observed once. This chain links TRBV18 with TRBJ2-1; 8 bases match TRBD1. Germline values: CDR1 KGHSH, CDR2 LQKENI. This CDR3 is built from 16 residues. The trim removed 3 bases at V and 6 bases at J, leaving 10 bases unmatched. The CDR3 loop is CASSPRGNRGSNEQFF. Here the CDR3 DNA reads TGTGCCAGCTCACCCCGGGGGAACAGGGGGAGCAATGAGCAGTTCTTC.

V usage is TRBV5-5 and J usage is TRBJ1-4; TRBD1 might be the D (5 bases). The germline V gene has CDR1 SGHKS and CDR2 YYEKEE (reference sequence). The CDR3 spans 14 residues. The V end lost 6 bases, the J end lost 7 bases, and 16 bases lay between the germline ends. The chain's CDR3 is CASTMWGVSEKLFF. In DNA, the CDR3 is TGTGCCAGCACTATGTGGGGGGTAAGTGAAAAACTGTTTTTT.